This TCR beta chain is from a study of cytomegalovirus exposure and HLA in healthy donors. Researchers ran the PCR with 60 Vbeta and 13 Jbeta primers. Clones were sequenced by immunoSEQ multiplex PCR, and TCRdb holds only the in-frame ones, with some missing. The sample lists roughly 92,000 clones; approximately 7.7% were seen once. This clone was detected a few times. The V gene's germline CDR1 is SGHRS and CDR2 YFSETQ. V lost 2 bases and J lost 2, with 8 bases in between. This CDR3 has 14 residues. This receptor was obtained from a man aged 50 to 59 in good health and CMV-seronegative. The chain combines TRBV5-1 with TRBJ2-1, with D perhaps matching TRBD1 (6 bases). Input material: PBMCs. CDR3 coding DNA: TGCGCCAGCAGCTTCCAGGGGACCTACAATGAGCAGTTCTTC. It codes for CASSFQGTYNEQFF.